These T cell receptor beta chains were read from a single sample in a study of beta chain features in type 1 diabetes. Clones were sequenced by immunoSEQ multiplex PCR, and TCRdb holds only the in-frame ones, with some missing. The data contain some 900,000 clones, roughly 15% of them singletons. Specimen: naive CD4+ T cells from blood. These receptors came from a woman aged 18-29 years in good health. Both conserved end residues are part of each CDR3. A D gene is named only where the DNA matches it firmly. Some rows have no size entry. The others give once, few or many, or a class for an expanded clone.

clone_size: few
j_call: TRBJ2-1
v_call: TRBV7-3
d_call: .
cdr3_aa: CASSAREQGEQFF
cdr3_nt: TGTGCCAGCAGCGCCCGGGAGCAGGGTGAGCAGTTCTTC

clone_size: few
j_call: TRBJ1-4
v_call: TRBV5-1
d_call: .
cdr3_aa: CASRKATNEKLFF
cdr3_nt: TGCGCCAGCAGGAAGGCAACTAATGAAAAACTGTTTTTT

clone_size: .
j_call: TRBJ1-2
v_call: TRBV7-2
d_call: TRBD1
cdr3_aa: CASSPRQGEDTF
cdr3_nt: TGTGCCAGCAGCCCCCGACAGGGCGAGGACACCTTC

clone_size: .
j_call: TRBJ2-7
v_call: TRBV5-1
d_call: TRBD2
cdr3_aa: CASSLRIGTSGSYEQYF
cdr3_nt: TGCGCCAGCAGCTTGCGAATCGGGACTAGCGGGAGCTACGAGCAGTACTTC

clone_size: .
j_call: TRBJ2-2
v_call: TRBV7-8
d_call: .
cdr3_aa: CASSLSDTGELFF
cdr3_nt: TGTGCCAGCAGCTTATCCGACACCGGGGAGCTGTTTTTT

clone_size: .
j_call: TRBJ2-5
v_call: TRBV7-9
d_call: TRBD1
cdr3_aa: CASSLRPGGSPGETQYF
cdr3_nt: TGTGCCAGCAGCTTACGGCCAGGGGGTTCGCCAGGGGAGACCCAGTACTTC

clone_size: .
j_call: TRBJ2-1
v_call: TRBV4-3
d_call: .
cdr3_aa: CASSQGIGRTSEQFF
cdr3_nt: TGCGCCAGCAGCCAAGGTATAGGTAGGACCTCCGAGCAGTTCTTC

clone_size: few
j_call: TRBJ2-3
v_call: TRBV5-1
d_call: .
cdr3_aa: CASSAAGDASTDTQYF
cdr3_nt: TGCGCCAGCAGCGCGGCCGGCGATGCTAGCACAGATACGCAGTATTTT

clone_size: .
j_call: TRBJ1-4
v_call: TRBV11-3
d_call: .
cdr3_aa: CASSLGDTRANEKLFF
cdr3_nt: TGTGCCAGCAGCTTAGGGGACACGCGGGCTAATGAAAAACTGTTTTTT

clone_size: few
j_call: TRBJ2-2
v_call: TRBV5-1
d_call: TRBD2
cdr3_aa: CASRPTSGNTGELFF
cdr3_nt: TGCGCCAGCAGGCCTACTAGCGGGAACACCGGGGAGCTGTTTTTT

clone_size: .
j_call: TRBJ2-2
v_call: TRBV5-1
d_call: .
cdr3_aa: CASSLGVTTGELFF
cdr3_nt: TGCGCCAGCAGCTTGGGGGTGACCACCGGGGAGCTGTTTTTT

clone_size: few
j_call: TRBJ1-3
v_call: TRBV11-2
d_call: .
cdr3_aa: CASSLGRGHSGNTIYF
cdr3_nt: TGTGCCAGCAGCTTAGGACGGGGGCATTCTGGAAACACCATATATTTT

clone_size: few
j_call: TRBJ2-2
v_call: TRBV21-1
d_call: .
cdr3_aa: CASSIRTGTFTGELFF
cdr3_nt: TGTGCCAGCAGCATTCGAACCGGGACGTTTACCGGGGAGCTGTTTTTT

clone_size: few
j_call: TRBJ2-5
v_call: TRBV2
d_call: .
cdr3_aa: CASSESGSQYF
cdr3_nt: TGTGCCAGCAGTGAGTCTGGGTCCCAGTACTTC

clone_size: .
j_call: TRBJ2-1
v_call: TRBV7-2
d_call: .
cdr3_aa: CASSLGRLYNEQFF
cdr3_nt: TGTGCCAGCTCGCTGGGGCGGCTCTACAATGAGCAGTTCTTC

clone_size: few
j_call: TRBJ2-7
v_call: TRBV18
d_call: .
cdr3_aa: CASSPPTFIEQYF
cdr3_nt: TGTGCCAGCTCACCACCCACGTTTATCGAGCAGTACTTC

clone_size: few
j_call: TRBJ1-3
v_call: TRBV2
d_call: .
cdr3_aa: CASSDVGNTIYF
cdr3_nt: TGTGCCAGCAGTGACGTTGGAAACACCATATATTTT

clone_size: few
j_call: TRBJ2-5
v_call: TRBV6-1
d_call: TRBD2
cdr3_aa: CASSEFVGGLAGGPKETQYF
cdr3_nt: TGTGCCAGCAGTGAATTCGTAGGTGGTCTGGCGGGAGGGCCGAAAGAGACCCAGTACTTC

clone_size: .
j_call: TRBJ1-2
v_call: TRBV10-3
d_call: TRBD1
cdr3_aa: CATLPTGSDYGYTF
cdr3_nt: TGTGCCACCTTACCGACAGGGTCGGACTATGGCTACACCTTC